A single sample is the source of the 2 T cell receptor beta chains below, sequenced in a study of T cell responses to AZD1222 COVID-19 vaccine. Sequenced by immunoSEQ multiplex PCR; TCRdb stores in-frame clones only, minus some. This table holds over 150,000 clones, roughly 85% found once. The sequenced sample was peripheral blood, obtained 28 days after the second AZD1222 dose. All receptors come from an adult who received the AZD1222 COVID-19 vaccine.

The chain recombines TRBV7-2 with TRBJ1-1; D remains unclear. V lost 2 bases to trimming and J lost 1 base, with 11 bases between them. Germline V gene lookup returns CDR1 SGHTA and CDR2 FQGNSA. This CDR3 has 15 amino acids. CDR3 DNA sequence: TGTGCCAGCAGCTTAACGGCAGGAGCGAACACTGAAGCTTTCTTT. Amino acids: CASSLTAGANTEAFF. The whole variable domain, filled in from reference TRBV7-2 and TRBJ1-1, reads GAGVSQSPSNKVTEKGKDVELRCDPISGHTALYWYRQSLGQGLEFLIYFQGNSAPDKSGLPSDRFSAERTGGSVSTLTIQRTQQEDSAVYLCASSLTAGANTEAFFGQGTRLTVV.

The rearrangement joins TRBV27 to TRBJ2-1; 8 bases align to TRBD1. This CDR3 has 16 amino acids. The V gene end was trimmed by 5 bases and the J gene end by 4 bases; junction bases not matched to a gene: 10. Germline V gene lookup returns CDR1 MNHEY and CDR2 SMNVEV (reference sequence). CDR3 sequence reads: CASSAFGTGLYNEQFF. The CDR3 DNA sequence: TGTGCCAGCAGTGCCTTCGGGACAGGACTTTACAATGAGCAGTTCTTC.